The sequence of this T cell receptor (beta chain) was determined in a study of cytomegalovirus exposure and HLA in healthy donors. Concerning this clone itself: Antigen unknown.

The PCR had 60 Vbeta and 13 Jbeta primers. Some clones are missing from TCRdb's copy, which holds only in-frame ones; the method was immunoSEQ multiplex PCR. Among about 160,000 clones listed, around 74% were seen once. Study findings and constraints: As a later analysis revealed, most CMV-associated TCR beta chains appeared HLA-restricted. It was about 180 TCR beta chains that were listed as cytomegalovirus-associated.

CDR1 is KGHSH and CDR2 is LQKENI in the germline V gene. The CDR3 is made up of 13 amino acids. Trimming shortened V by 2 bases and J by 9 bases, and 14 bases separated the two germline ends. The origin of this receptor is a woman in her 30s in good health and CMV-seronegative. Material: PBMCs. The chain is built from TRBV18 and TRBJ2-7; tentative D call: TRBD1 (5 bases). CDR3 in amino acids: CASSPSELQGQYF. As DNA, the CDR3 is TGTGCCAGCTCACCATCCGAACTTCAGGGGCAGTACTTC.